Listed below are T cell receptor beta chains from one sample, sequenced in a study of CD8 T cells in ankylosing spondylitis. TCRdb independently ran MiXCR on the 5' RACE reads; one entry per CDR3 protein. This sample has 700,000 to 850,000 distinct CDR3 sequences, with 12% found just once. The specimen was blood, either unsorted or a sorted T cell fraction (not recorded which). These receptors originate from a male donor with ankylosing spondylitis. CDR3s include the opening cysteine and the closing phenylalanine or tryptophan. The D gene is left open where the match is weak. Expanded clones are given a class, and other clones once, few, many or no size at all.

j_gene | len | abundance | v_gene | d_gene | CDR3aa | CDR3nt
TRBJ2-7 | 13 | . | TRBV20-1 | TRBD1 | CSASRRGRYEQYF | TGCAGTGCTTCCCGCAGGGGGCGTTACGAGCAGTACTTC
TRBJ1-5 | 16 | few | TRBV6-2/TRBV6-3 | TRBD1 | CASSYYGRGYPQPQHF | TGTGCCAGCAGTTACTACGGCAGGGGGTACCCTCAGCCCCAGCATTTT
TRBJ2-6 | 17 | . | TRBV12-3/TRBV12-4 | TRBD1 | CASTRPDRVPPMGVLTF | TGTGCCAGCACCCGGCCGGACAGGGTTCCCCCCATGGGCGTCCTGACTTTC
TRBJ2-7 | 13 | . | TRBV6-5 | TRBD1 | CASSHKTGQAQYF | TGTGCCAGCAGTCACAAAACCGGACAGGCGCAGTACTTC
TRBJ1-2 | 15 | few | TRBV6-2/TRBV6-3 | TRBD1 | CASSYGGQLNYGYTF | TGTGCCAGCAGTTACGGGGGACAGCTCAACTATGGCTACACCTTC
TRBJ1-2 | 13 | many | TRBV20-1 | TRBD1 | CSARQGADYGYTF | TGCAGTGCTAGACAGGGGGCTGACTATGGCTACACCTTC
TRBJ1-6 | 16 | few | TRBV9 | TRBD1 | CASSEGTGRYNSPLHF | TGTGCCAGCAGCGAAGGGACAGGGAGGTATAATTCACCCCTCCACTTT
TRBJ1-5 | 14 | . | TRBV6-1 | . | CASKRSNRAITQHF | TGTGCCAGCAAAAGGTCAAACAGGGCCATTACCCAGCATTTT
TRBJ2-3 | 16 | few | TRBV5-1 | TRBD2 | CASSRSTSGVTDTQYF | TGCGCCAGCAGCCGCTCGACTAGCGGGGTAACAGATACGCAGTATTTT
TRBJ2-3 | 16 | few | TRBV12-3/TRBV12-4 | TRBD2 | CASSFGLAGSTDTQYF | TGTGCCAGCAGTTTCGGATTAGCGGGGAGCACAGATACGCAGTATTTT
TRBJ2-5 | 14 | . | TRBV2 | . | CASSEGGQRETQYF | TGTGCCAGCAGTGAAGGCGGACAGAGAGAGACCCAGTACTTC
TRBJ1-6 | 15 | . | TRBV15 | . | CATSNPSSYNSPLHF | TGTGCCACCAGCAATCCGAGCTCCTATAATTCACCCCTCCACTTT
TRBJ1-1 | 14 | few | TRBV20-1 | . | CSARDMGHYTEAFF | TGCAGTGCTAGAGATATGGGGCATTACACTGAAGCTTTCTTT